This TCR beta chain emerged from a study of prognosis after radiotherapy for stage I lung cancer. Study background: About 13 patients presented with newly diagnosed primary stage I lung tumors, and 4 to 6 carried oligometastatic NSCLC following surgical resection of the primary tumor. Therapy given concurrently with stereotactic body radiotherapy reached no patient. Study-wide points: In patients receiving stereotactic body radiation therapy, unique TCR clone counts fell afterward, median about 9,200 versus 6,500.

Two time points each involved a draw of approximately 6.4 milliliters of peripheral blood. With two-round multiplex PCR, TCR beta CDR3 sequences were amplified from genomic DNA. It was primers specific to each TRBV and TRBJ gene that first-round PCR used. TCRdb independently ran MiXCR on the multiplex PCR reads; one entry per CDR3 protein. This table has nearly 35,000 distinct CDR3 sequences, approximately 32% appearing once. Many counts were recorded for this clonotype. Its specificity is not known. J was trimmed by 5 bases and V by 5 bases; bases with no gene match: 6. Germline V gives CDR1 DFQATT, CDR2 SNEGSKA (reference sequence). This CDR3 spans 13 amino acids.

Sequencing used PBMCs, obtained before or after stereotactic body radiation therapy (not recorded which). This receptor was taken from a donor over 45 with non-small cell lung cancer. The V and J genes are TRBV20-1 and TRBJ2-1; 7 bases agree with TRBD1. The CDR3 region has the DNA TGCAGTGCTGCGACGGGACAGCACAATGAGCAGTTCTTC. It is translated as CSAATGQHNEQFF.